This TCR beta chain derives from a study of T cell repertoires in cytomegalovirus infection. Study findings and constraints: Using cumulative public TCR beta family frequency, the authors identified those who carried CMV together with the relevant HLA.

This clonotype was counted once. Its antigen is not identified. Per the germline V gene, CDR1 is SQVTM and CDR2 is ANQGSEA. Trimming shortened V by 3 bases and J by 6 bases, and 14 bases separated the two germline ends. The CDR3 runs 13 residues. TCRdb independently ran MiXCR on the reads; one entry per CDR3 protein. The table records 160,000 or so distinct CDR3 sequences, about a quarter of them present only once. The sample taken for sequencing was PBMCs. This TCR was recovered from a human donor in good health (CMV status not recorded). Some clones in this sample may be carry-over from other donors' samples. The rearrangement uses TRBV29-1 and TRBJ1-1; maybe TRBD1 (5 bases). This CDR3 is CSVDAGRISEAFF. As DNA, the CDR3 is TGCAGCGTTGATGCAGGGCGAATTTCTGAAGCTTTCTTT.